This entry concerns a single T cell receptor beta chain. Its antigen is unknown. This CDR3 comprises 15 residues. The germline gives CDR1 MGHRA, CDR2 YSYEKL. Germline trimming cut 4 bases from V and 8 bases from J; bases unmatched to any gene: 10. Nonspecific anti-CD3/anti-CD28 bead stimulation represents the broad CD4+ T cell repertoire. Responding CD4+ T cells were sorted by upregulation of both CD40 ligand and CD69. Sequencing used immunoSEQ version 4 in survey mode. The protocol was immunoSEQ multiplex PCR, while the TCRdb copy is restricted to in-frame clones and leaves out a portion. The data hold roughly 41,000 clones, with 87% observed a single time. This specimen comes from a study of persistence of HIV-infected CD4 T cells. Study-wide results and limits: Proviral oligoclonality tracked with TCR oligoclonality within the same sorted cells.

The source material was CD4+ T cells sorted from PBMCs after roughly 18-hour stimulation, sampled from a patient who received antiretroviral therapy. This chain links TRBV4-1 with TRBJ1-3; 8 bases line up with TRBD1. This sequence originates from an adult man with HIV who was CMV-seropositive. The CDR3 reads CASSRSGQVVDTIYF. CDR3 sequence (DNA): TGCGCCAGCAGCCGTTCGGGACAGGTCGTAGACACCATATATTTT.